These 27 T cell receptor beta chains originate from one sample sequenced in a study of blood T cell repertoires in COVID-19. TCRdb's copy holds only in-frame clones and misses some; the assay was immunoSEQ multiplex PCR. In the table there are about 380,000 clones, 88% of which are singletons. Material: PBMCs or T cells enriched from blood (not recorded which). Source of these receptors: a woman under 30 who had recovered from COVID-19.

This chain links TRBV6-5 with TRBJ1-1, with 8 nucleotides matching TRBD1. Looked up from germline, CDR1 is MNHEY and CDR2 is SVGAGI. This CDR3 has 15 residues. V was pared by 6 bases and J by 4 bases, with 10 bases of the junction left unmatched. The CDR3, as DNA: TGTGCCAGCAGGAGCGAGACAGGGGCGGGCACTGAAGCTTTCTTT. Protein: CASRSETGAGTEAFF.

This chain links TRBV5-1 with TRBJ2-2; 9 nucleotides line up with TRBD1. Germline V gene lookup returns CDR1 SGHRS and CDR2 YFSETQ. CDR3 size: 17 residues. V was pared by 0 bases and J by 5 bases, with 8 bases of the junction left unmatched. The DNA for the CDR3 is TGCGCCAGCAGCTTGGACCCTGGACAGGGGATAACCGGGGAGCTGTTTTTT. Amino acids: CASSLDPGQGITGELFF.

This sequence joins TRBV30 and TRBJ1-5; TRBD1 matches 11 bases. Germline V gene sequence: CDR1 GTSNPN, CDR2 SVGIG (reference sequence). The CDR3 contains 15 residues. V shed 4 bases, J shed 3 bases, and the junction held 5 bases outside the gene matches. Here the CDR3 reads CAWTRDRGNNQPQHF. The CDR3 bases are TGTGCCTGGACCCGGGACAGGGGGAACAATCAGCCCCAGCATTTT.

The J gene is TRBJ1-4, the V gene TRBV15; D ambiguous. CDR3 length: 12 amino acids. Trimming removed 0 bases from V and 11 bases from J, with 7 bases in between. The germline V gene encodes CDR1 LNHNV and CDR2 YYDKDF (reference sequence). Written as DNA, the CDR3 is TGTGCCACCAGCAGAGATGGAGAGAAACTGTTTTTT. It translates to CATSRDGEKLFF.

The chain has TRBV30 and TRBJ1-5, with TRBD1 matching over 9 bases. The germline CDR1 and CDR2 sequences are GTSNPN and SVGIG (reference sequence). The J segment lost 11 bases and the V segment lost 1 base, leaving 0 bases of the junction unmatched. This CDR3 contains 11 residues. CDR3 amino acids: CAWSGTGAQHF. CDR3 nucleotide sequence: TGTGCCTGGAGTGGGACAGGGGCCCAGCATTTT. Based on the CDR3 plus reference TRBV30 and TRBJ1-5, the full variable domain is SQTIHQWPATLVQPVGSPLSLECTVEGTSNPNLYWYRQAAGRGLQLLFYSVGIGQISSEVPQNLSASRPQDRQFILSSKKLLLSDSGFYLCAWSGTGAQHFGDGTRLSIL.

This chain uses TRBV3-1 (or the pseudogene TRBV3-2) with TRBJ1-1, with D uncertain. V lost 2 bases and J 1 base, leaving 11 bases between the germline ends. CDR1 is LGHDT and CDR2 is YNNKEL in the germline V gene (reference sequence). The CDR3 extends over 15 amino acids. The DNA for the CDR3 is TGTGCCAGCAGCCAAAATGAGTCCCCGAACACTGAAGCTTTCTTT. As protein: CASSQNESPNTEAFF.

This chain joins TRBV2 and TRBJ2-2; 7 bases match TRBD1. Germline assignment: CDR1 SNHLY and CDR2 FYNNEI. Trimming took 6 bases from V and 5 from J; bases not matched to a gene: 9. This CDR3 contains 15 residues. CDR3 nucleotides: TGTGCCAGCAGGCCCCCAGGGGGTGGTACCGGGGAGCTGTTTTTT. Protein: CASRPPGGGTGELFF.

J is TRBJ2-5 and V is TRBV28; 8 bases are a match to TRBD1. The CDR3 has 15 residues. The junction had 7 bases not matched to a gene; V was cut back by 2 bases and J by 5 bases. CDR1 is MDHEN and CDR2 is SYDVKM in the germline V gene. The DNA of the CDR3 is TGTGCCAGCAGTTTACCGCGACAGGGGTGGGAGACCCAGTACTTC. Encoded protein: CASSLPRQGWETQYF.

This clone was observed a single time. The chain carries TRBV11-1 and TRBJ2-1; 13 bases match TRBD2. The germline gives CDR1 SGHAT, CDR2 FQDESV (reference sequence). With 5 bases clipped from V and 6 bases from J, the junction kept 7 bases outside the gene matches. The length of the CDR3 is 16 residues. The CDR3 reads CASSARTSGGPNEQFF. Written as DNA, the CDR3 is TGTGCCAGCAGCGCCCGGACTAGCGGGGGTCCCAATGAGCAGTTCTTC. Looking up the rest from reference TRBV11-1 and TRBJ2-1 gives the full variable domain: EAEVAQSPRYKITEKSQAVAFWCDPISGHATLYWYRQILGQGPELLVQFQDESVVDDSQLPKDRFSAERLKGVDSTLKIQPAELGDSAMYLCASSARTSGGPNEQFFGPGTRLTVL.

The chain has TRBV7-9 and TRBJ2-5, with D perhaps matching TRBD1 (5 bases). V lost 2 bases, J lost 3 bases, and 10 bases lay in between. This CDR3 has 14 amino acids. The germline V gene has CDR1 SEHNR and CDR2 FQNEAQ (reference sequence). The CDR3 loop reads CASSLSAGKETQYF. CDR3 in DNA: TGTGCCAGCAGCTTATCGGCAGGGAAAGAGACCCAGTACTTC.

CDR3 DNA: TGTGCCAGTCAGGGGATTTCTGGGGCCAACGTCCTGACTTTC. Translated, it gives CASQGISGANVLTF. The chain carries TRBV7-3 and TRBJ2-6; possible D gene TRBD1, 6 bases. The CDR3 covers 14 residues. V shed 9 bases and J shed 1 base, with 10 bases lying between them. Germline CDR1 reads SGHTA; CDR2 reads FQGTGA.

The V gene is TRBV10-3, the J gene TRBJ1-3, with D perhaps TRBD1 (6 bases). The length of the CDR3 is 14 residues. The V gene's germline CDR1 is ENHRY and CDR2 SYGVKD. Deletions cut 4 bases from V and 3 bases from J, with 10 bases between. CDR3 region: CAISAGVNGNTIYF. The CDR3 DNA is TGTGCCATCAGTGCAGGGGTTAATGGAAACACCATATATTTT.

V gene TRBV29-1 combines with J gene TRBJ1-2, with TRBD1 as a possible D gene (5 bases). V shed 2 bases and J shed 6 bases, with 10 bases lying between them. The CDR3 is made up of 12 amino acids. Germline V CDR1 and CDR2: SQVTM, ANQGSEA. As DNA, the CDR3 is TGCAGCGTTGAAAGAAGGGGCAATGGCTACACCTTC. Protein: CSVERRGNGYTF. The complete variable domain, with remaining parts taken from reference TRBV29-1 and TRBJ1-2, reads SAVISQKPSRDICQRGTSLTIQCQVDSQVTMMFWYRQQPGQSLTLIATANQGSEATYESGFVIDKFPISRPNLTFSTLTVSNMSPEDSSIYLCSVERRGNGYTFGSGTRLTVV.

This clone was seen once. The V call is TRBV7-2, the J call TRBJ2-2; 9 positions match TRBD1. This CDR3 has 14 amino acids. The V and J ends lost 6 bases and 7 bases, in that order; junction bases with no gene match: 6. Germline V gives CDR1 SGHTA, CDR2 FQGNSA. CDR3 nucleotides: TGTGCCAGCAGGGGACAGGGACGTGGCGGGGAGCTGTTTTTT. This translates into CASRGQGRGGELFF.

The chain has TRBV6-6 and TRBJ1-1; D is perhaps TRBD1 (5 bases). The CDR3 is 15 amino acids. The V gene's germline CDR1 is MNHNY and CDR2 SVGAGI (reference sequence). Trimming took off 0 bases at V and 4 bases at J, with 12 bases between the two ends. The CDR3 DNA reads TGTGCCAGCAGTTACTCAGGGGCTTGGACCACTGAAGCTTTCTTT. Translating it yields CASSYSGAWTTEAFF.

V usage is TRBV5-1 and J usage is TRBJ2-3; tentative D call: TRBD2 (6 bases). This CDR3 is 15 amino acids long. CDR1 and CDR2 from the germline V gene are SGHRS and YFSETQ. The ends were cut back, 4 bases at V and 0 bases at J, with 12 bases in the middle. The CDR3 DNA reads TGCGCCAGCAGCGTAGCGGTAACTAGCACAGATACGCAGTATTTT. Its translation is CASSVAVTSTDTQYF.

This clone was counted a single time. The chain uses TRBV29-1 and TRBJ1-1; TRBD1 matches 8 bases. The CDR3 spans 13 residues. V was pared by 6 bases and J by 4 bases, with 7 bases of the junction left unmatched. Germline CDR1 is SQVTM and CDR2 is ANQGSEA. The CDR3 coding sequence is TGCAGCGTGGGAGGACAGGGCGTCACTGAAGCTTTCTTT. Its protein is CSVGGQGVTEAFF.

This rearrangement joins TRBV28 to TRBJ2-3, with D unclear. This CDR3 is 18 amino acids long. Germline V lookup: CDR1 MDHEN, CDR2 SYDVKM. The V gene lost 1 base and the J gene lost 2 bases, with 19 bases spanning the gap. The CDR3 DNA reads as TGTGCCAGCAGTTTATCCGTCACCTTTTTAGTGCCCACAGATACGCAGTATTTT. This gives the protein CASSLSVTFLVPTDTQYF.

V gene TRBV27 combines with J gene TRBJ2-7, with D possibly TRBD1 on 6 matching bases. V lost 3 bases and J lost 6, with 9 bases in between. Germline V gene data show CDR1 as MNHEY and CDR2 as SMNVEV (reference sequence). The CDR3 is made up of 12 amino acids. Written as DNA, the CDR3 is TGTGCCAGCAGTTTCACAGGGAGCGAGCAGTACTTC. Residues: CASSFTGSEQYF.

The rearrangement joins TRBV4-1 to TRBJ1-2; 9 nucleotides line up with TRBD1. The CDR3 is 14 amino acids. Germline CDR1 MGHRA, CDR2 YSYEKL. With 1 base clipped from V and 8 bases from J, the junction kept 5 bases outside the gene matches. For the CDR3, the DNA is TGCGCCAGCAGCCAAGCGGGACAGGGCGGAGGCTACACCTTC. As protein: CASSQAGQGGGYTF.

Details on this clone: Other DNA sequences in this sample translate to the same CDR3. The rearrangement uses TRBV20-1 and TRBJ2-5; D gene ambiguous. From germline, CDR1 is DFQATT and CDR2 SNEGSKA (reference sequence). V lost 6 bases, J lost 5 bases, and 7 bases lay in between. This CDR3 is built from 10 residues. The CDR3 reads CSARRETQYF. The CDR3 DNA sequence: TGCAGTGCCCGGCGGGAGACCCAGTACTTC.

The chain recombines TRBV7-2 with TRBJ1-1, with 10 bases that match TRBD1. The germline gives CDR1 SGHTA, CDR2 FQGNSA. Germline trimming cut 4 bases from V and 3 bases from J; bases unmatched to any gene: 2. CDR3 length: 14 residues. The CDR3 DNA reads TGTGCCAGCAGCTCCGACAGGGGGCACACTGAAGCTTTCTTT. It encodes CASSSDRGHTEAFF.

This chain joins TRBV5-4 and TRBJ1-6; D gene uncertain. From germline, CDR1 is SGHNT and CDR2 YYREEE (reference sequence). The ends were cut back, 0 bases at V and 0 bases at J, with 7 bases in the middle. This CDR3 has 16 residues. CDR3 coding DNA: TGTGCCAGCAGCTTGGCGCGGAGCTCCTATAATTCACCCCTCCACTTT. Amino acid sequence: CASSLARSSYNSPLHF.

This chain connects TRBV28 to TRBJ1-6; D unresolved. V dropped 3 bases and J dropped 3 bases, with 9 bases sitting between them. Germline CDR1 and CDR2: MDHEN and SYDVKM. This CDR3 region has 15 residues. CDR3 sequence reads: CASSFDKFYNSPLHF. In nucleotides, the CDR3 is TGTGCCAGCAGTTTTGACAAATTCTATAATTCACCCCTCCACTTT. Full variable domain (rest looked up from reference TRBV28 and TRBJ1-6): DVKVTQSSRYLVKRTGEKVFLECVQDMDHENMFWYRQDPGLGLRLIYFSYDVKMKEKGDIPEGYSVSREKKERFSLILESASTNQTSMYLCASSFDKFYNSPLHFGNGTRLTVT.

The chain links TRBV27 to TRBJ1-4; the D is unclear. The V and J ends lost 5 bases and 8 bases respectively, with 15 bases between them. The CDR3 is made up of 14 amino acids. CDR1 is MNHEY, CDR2 SMNVEV, per germline (reference sequence). The CDR3 nucleotides are TGTGCCAGCAGTGACGACATGGGTGGGGAAAAACTGTTTTTT. This encodes CASSDDMGGEKLFF.

This chain links TRBV4-1 with TRBJ2-1, with 12 bases matching TRBD2. Germline V gene data show CDR1 as MGHRA and CDR2 as YSYEKL. Trimming cost V 4 bases and J 6 bases; bases outside gene matches: 7. This CDR3 is 16 amino acids long. The CDR3 is CASSLLTSGGGNEQFF. The CDR3 DNA reads TGCGCCAGCAGCCTCCTGACTAGCGGGGGAGGCAATGAGCAGTTCTTC.

This clone was seen just once. This sequence joins TRBV28 and TRBJ1-5, with TRBD1 identical over 7 bases. Germline V gene sequence: CDR1 MDHEN, CDR2 SYDVKM. The CDR3 totals 16 residues. Trimming at V came to 10 bases and at J to 5 bases, leaving 17 bases not matched to a gene. The CDR3 DNA reads TGTGCCACCTTCAACCCTGACAGGGTCCAGGATCAGCCCCAGCATTTT. Protein sequence: CATFNPDRVQDQPQHF. Full variable domain (rest looked up from reference TRBV28 and TRBJ1-5): DVKVTQSSRYLVKRTGEKVFLECVQDMDHENMFWYRQDPGLGLRLIYFSYDVKMKEKGDIPEGYSVSREKKERFSLILESASTNQTSMYLCATFNPDRVQDQPQHFGDGTRLSIL.